The clone carrying this T cell receptor beta chain was detected once. Its antigen is currently unknown. This entry belongs to a study of tumor-infiltrating lymphocytes in primary liver carcinoma. The overall study: The neoplasms were of stage T1-T3 N0M0, with dimensions of 4.2 to 10 cm across.

The junction had 7 bases not matched to a gene; V was cut back by 4 bases and J by 3 bases. The CDR3 is 15 amino acids. Germline V gene sequence: CDR1 MNHNS, CDR2 SASEGT. The blood RNA (from unsorted whole blood) was obtained, and germline DNA was also extracted. Starting material of around 460 ng total RNA yielded TCR beta cDNA via a constant-region primer. Investigators got TCR beta libraries out of three nested multiplex PCR rounds, done with slightly modified ARM-PCR. In the first two PCR rounds, TRBV1-TRBV30 forward primers were paired with a C-beta reverse primer, and each round lasted roughly 10 cycles. A single record per CDR3 protein comes from TCRdb applying MiXCR to the multiplex PCR reads. The data hold 310,000 or so distinct CDR3 sequences, with roughly 60% observed a single time. Findings and limits, study-wide: Blood trailed tumors significantly in top-250-clone fraction (p = 0.039).

The specimen was peripheral blood. This receptor was taken from a woman in her 30s with primary liver carcinoma and hepatitis B virus infection. The rearrangement joins TRBV6-1 to TRBJ2-3; 7 positions agree with TRBD1. CDR3 DNA sequence: TGTGCCAGCAGTGCCCCGGACAGGAGGACAGATACGCAGTATTTT. Protein product: CASSAPDRRTDTQYF.